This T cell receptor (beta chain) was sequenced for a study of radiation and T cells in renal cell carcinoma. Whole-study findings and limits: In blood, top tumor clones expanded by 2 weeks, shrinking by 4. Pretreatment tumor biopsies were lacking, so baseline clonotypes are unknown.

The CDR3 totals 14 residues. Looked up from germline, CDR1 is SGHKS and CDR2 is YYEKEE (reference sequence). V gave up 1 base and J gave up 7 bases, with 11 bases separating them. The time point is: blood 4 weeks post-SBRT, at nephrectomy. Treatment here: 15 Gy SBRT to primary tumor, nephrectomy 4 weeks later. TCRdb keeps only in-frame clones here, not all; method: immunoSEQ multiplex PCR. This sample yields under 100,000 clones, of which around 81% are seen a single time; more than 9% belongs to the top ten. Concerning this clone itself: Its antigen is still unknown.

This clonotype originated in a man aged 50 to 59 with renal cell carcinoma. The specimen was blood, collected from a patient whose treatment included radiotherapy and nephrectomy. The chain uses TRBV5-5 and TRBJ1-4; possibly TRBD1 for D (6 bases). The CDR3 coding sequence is TGTGCCAGCAGCTTGAGGGGGGGACGTGAAAAACTGTTTTTT. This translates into CASSLRGGREKLFF.